This T cell receptor (beta chain) was sequenced during a study of PD-L1 blockade in urothelial cancer. Findings of the study overall: Lower than median blood TCR clonality before treatment predicted better survival.

As concerns this clone: The antigen is unknown.

Time point indicated: pretreatment peripheral blood. Locally advanced or metastatic urothelial carcinoma affected the patients. Data came from immunoSEQ multiplex PCR; TCRdb stores just in-frame clones and leaves some out. The data contain about 79,000 clones, just under 85% of them seen just once; the ten biggest clones take up approximately 6.7%. The sequences come from PBMCs, collected around atezolizumab (anti-PD-L1) treatment. This TCR was sampled from a man aged 40-50 years with urothelial cancer.

CDR3 sequence: CATSRGLDRDYGYTF. DNA of the CDR3: TGTGCCACCAGCAGAGGGCTTGACAGGGACTATGGCTACACCTTC. The chain couples TRBV15 to TRBJ1-2; 7 nucleotides agree with TRBD1. The germline V gene encodes CDR1 LNHNV and CDR2 YYDKDF (reference sequence). The CDR3 is 15 amino acids. The V and J ends lost 1 base and 3 bases, in that order; junction bases with no gene match: 5.